Listed below are T cell receptor beta chains from one sample, sequenced in a study of OX40 agonist ivuxolimab in advanced cancers. Clones were read by immunoSEQ multiplex PCR, and TCRdb kept only the in-frame ones, dropping some. The data show tens of thousands of clones, around 84% seen once. Here the sequenced sample was CD4+ or CD8+ T cells sorted from blood, taken in a trial of the OX40 agonist ivuxolimab. The receptor source for this set is an adult with an advanced solid tumor such as melanoma, head and neck, liver or kidney cancer. CDR3s include the opening cysteine and the closing phenylalanine or tryptophan. Fields, in order: clone size, D gene, J gene, V gene, CDR3 protein, CDR3 DNA. D genes are given only for firm matches. The size of a clone is reported for some rows only, either as once, few or many, or as a class for expanded clones.

- | TRBD1 | TRBJ1-2 | TRBV28 | CASKPYRDSSGRYGYTF | TGTGCCAGCAAGCCGTATCGGGACAGTAGTGGAAGGTATGGCTACACCTTC
- | - | TRBJ1-6 | TRBV19 | CASGDSEYSPLHF | TGTGCCAGTGGCGACAGCGAGTATTCACCCCTCCACTTT
- | - | TRBJ2-3 | TRBV7-6 | CASSQVGPDTQYF | TGTGCCAGCAGCCAAGTTGGGCCAGATACGCAGTATTTT
- | TRBD1 | TRBJ1-4 | TRBV5-4 | CASSYGTGRNEKLFF | TGTGCCAGCAGCTACGGGACAGGAAGGAACGAAAAACTGTTTTTT
once | - | TRBJ2-1 | TRBV19 | CASSETRLSYEQFF | TGTGCCAGTTCGGAGACCCGCTTGTCGTATGAGCAGTTCTTC
- | TRBD1 | TRBJ1-1 | TRBV6-7 | CASSSGTGGMNTEAFF | TGTGCCAGCAGTTCCGGGACAGGGGGCATGAACACTGAAGCTTTCTTT
few | - | TRBJ2-3 | TRBV6-6 | CASSYLSDTQYF | TGTGCCAGCAGTTATCTATCAGATACGCAGTATTTT
- | TRBD1 | TRBJ2-7 | TRBV7-2 | CASIPNHRGPTYEQYF | TGTGCCAGCATCCCCAACCACAGGGGTCCGACCTACGAGCAGTACTTC
- | TRBD2 | TRBJ2-7 | TRBV9 | CASSPKGLAGGAYEQYF | TGTGCCAGCAGCCCTAAAGGACTAGCGGGGGGGGCCTACGAGCAGTACTTC
once | - | TRBJ2-7 | TRBV6-5 | CAIALSLLNVDEQYF | TGTGCCATCGCCCTATCCCTTCTAAACGTGGACGAGCAGTACTTC
- | - | TRBJ2-5 | TRBV7-2 | CASSPRSAAAETQYF | TGTGCCAGCAGCCCCCGGAGCGCGGCGGCGGAGACCCAGTACTTC
once | - | TRBJ2-2 | TRBV7-3 | CASRERVTGELFF | TGTGCCAGCAGGGAAAGAGTCACCGGGGAGCTGTTTTTT
- | TRBD1 | TRBJ2-7 | TRBV28 | CASSGPGTGVPYEQYF | TGTGCCAGCAGCGGCCCCGGGACAGGGGTTCCCTACGAGCAGTACTTC
- | TRBD1 | TRBJ2-6 | TRBV11-2 | CASSPLGGSPGANVLTF | TGTGCCAGCAGCCCCCTAGGGGGCAGCCCTGGGGCCAACGTCCTGACTTTC
- | TRBD1 | TRBJ2-2 | TRBV7-6 | CASSSRQGAATGELFF | TGTGCCAGCAGCTCCCGACAGGGGGCTGCGACCGGGGAGCTGTTTTTT
few | - | TRBJ1-1 | TRBV27 | CASSSRGFSEAFF | TGTGCCAGCAGTTCCCGAGGGTTTAGTGAAGCTTTCTTT
- | - | TRBJ2-7 | TRBV6-6 | CASSPGTGSYEQYF | TGTGCCAGCAGTCCCGGGACTGGGTCCTACGAGCAGTACTTC
- | - | TRBJ1-6 | TRBV5-1 | CASSLAGFSPLHF | TGCGCCAGCAGCTTGGCCGGATTTTCACCCCTCCACTTT
- | - | TRBJ1-5 | TRBV28 | CASSTYRVNSNQPQHF | TGTGCCAGCAGCACGTACAGGGTAAACAGCAATCAGCCCCAGCATTTT
- | - | TRBJ2-3 | TRBV6-1 | CASSGRASVLTQYF | TGTGCCAGCAGTGGTCGGGCTAGCGTATTGACGCAGTATTTT
few | - | TRBJ1-6 | TRBV4-3 | CASSQDNGKNSPLHF | TGCGCCAGCAGCCAAGATAACGGAAAAAATTCACCCCTCCACTTT
- | TRBD2 | TRBJ2-3 | TRBV15 | CATSSPRRTSGGMQDTQYF | TGTGCCACCAGCAGCCCTCGAAGGACTAGCGGGGGAATGCAAGATACGCAGTATTTT
once | - | TRBJ1-5 | TRBV7-2 | CASSFYMDSGFSNQPQHF | TGTGCCAGCAGCTTTTATATGGATTCCGGGTTTAGCAATCAGCCCCAGCATTTT
- | - | TRBJ1-4 | TRBV5-6 | CASSYATNEKLFF | TGTGCCAGCAGTTACGCAACTAACGAAAAACTGTTTTTT
- | - | TRBJ2-1 | TRBV7-3 | CASSLRKDNEQFF | TGTGCCAGCAGCCTCCGCAAGGACAATGAGCAGTTCTTC
- | - | TRBJ2-4 | TRBV29-1 | CSVGSVAGSIQYF | TGCAGCGTTGGCTCGGTGGCAGGTAGCATTCAGTACTTC